The 13 T cell receptor beta chains below come from one sample, sequenced in a study of graft-versus-host responses after intestinal transplantation. These receptors are not linked to any known antigen. Sequencing was performed with immunoSEQ multiplex PCR; in TCRdb, only in-frame clones are kept and a portion is missing. This sample has approximately 80,000 clones, with 70% to 90% found just once. The source material was unstimulated CD4+ T cells sorted from spleen or lymph node cells, sampled before intestinal transplant. The receptors stem from a human donor who received an intestinal transplant.

CDR3 in DNA: TGTGCCAGCAGCCCGCGGACACAATACAATGAGCAGTTCTTC. This sequence encodes CASSPRTQYNEQFF. The chain carries TRBV7-9 and TRBJ2-1; a weak D match, TRBD1 (5 bases). CDR1 and CDR2 (germline): SEHNR, FQNEAQ (reference sequence). V was pared by 5 bases and J by 4 bases, with 12 bases between. There are 14 residues in the CDR3.

The V call is TRBV4-2, the J call TRBJ1-5, with 8 bases matching TRBD1. V was pared by 4 bases and J by 7 bases, with 12 bases of the junction left unmatched. This CDR3 has 16 residues. Germline CDR1 reads LGHNA; CDR2 reads YNFKEQ. The CDR3 DNA reads as TGTGCCAGCAGCCCCTCGACAGGGGTTACCGGACAGCCCCAGCATTTT. It specifies CASSPSTGVTGQPQHF.

This chain uses TRBV2 with TRBJ1-1; D is perhaps TRBD1 (6 bases). The CDR3 covers 11 residues. Germline loops: CDR1 SNHLY, CDR2 FYNNEI. In nucleotides, the CDR3 is TGTGCAGCGGGACAGAACACTGAAGCTTTCTTT. Translating it yields CAAGQNTEAFF.

This clone has more than one count but fewer than ten. The V gene is TRBV7-2, the J gene TRBJ1-5; D ambiguous. The CDR3 has 13 amino acids. From germline, CDR1 is SGHTA and CDR2 FQGNSA. Trimming removed 5 bases at V and 7 bases at J, with 12 bases between. CDR3 region: CASSALREQPQHF. As DNA, the CDR3 is TGTGCCAGCAGCGCGTTAAGGGAGCAGCCCCAGCATTTT.

V is TRBV6-1 and J is TRBJ2-2; 8 bases line up with TRBD2. The CDR3 has 14 residues. CDR1 is MNHNS, CDR2 SASEGT, per germline. With 6 bases clipped from V and 2 bases from J, the junction kept 2 bases outside the gene matches. This CDR3 is CASRLAANTGELFF. CDR3 nucleotide sequence: TGTGCCAGCAGACTAGCGGCAAACACCGGGGAGCTGTTTTTT.

The chain recombines TRBV4-2 with TRBJ2-7, with D maybe TRBD1 (5 bases). Looked up from germline, CDR1 is LGHNA and CDR2 is YNFKEQ. Trimming took off 1 base at V and 2 bases at J, with 21 bases between the two ends. CDR3 length equals 18 residues. The CDR3 coding sequence is TGTGCCAGCAGCCAAGCTAAAAGCAGGGCAGCTGGTCCCTACGAGCAGTACTTC. This translates into CASSQAKSRAAGPYEQYF.

The chain employs TRBV19 and TRBJ1-5; TRBD1 matches 9 bases. Per the germline V gene, CDR1 is LNHDA and CDR2 is SQIVND (reference sequence). The CDR3 totals 18 residues. The V segment lost 5 bases and the J segment 3 bases; nucleotides outside the gene matches: 14. The CDR3 region has the DNA TGTGCCAGTAGTGTGGGACAGGGTGCATCAGCTGACAATCAGCCCCAGCATTTT. Protein: CASSVGQGASADNQPQHF.

The chain combines TRBV29-1 with TRBJ2-2; weak D call: TRBD2 (7 bases). The germline V gene has CDR1 SQVTM and CDR2 ANQGSEA. This CDR3 has 15 residues. Trimming took off 3 bases at V and 4 bases at J, with 15 bases between the two ends. The CDR3 nucleotides are TGCAGCGTTGAGTTGGGGGGGGCGATCACCGGGGAGCTGTTTTTT. Translated, it gives CSVELGGAITGELFF.

The chain carries TRBV11-3 and TRBJ1-1; TRBD1 might be the D (6 bases). There are 13 residues in the CDR3. Trimming took off 4 bases at V and 5 bases at J, with 11 bases between the two ends. The germline V gene encodes CDR1 SGHNT and CDR2 YENEEA. The CDR3 bases are TGTGCCAGCAGCTCCAACAGGGATACTGAAGCTTTCTTT. Protein: CASSSNRDTEAFF.

The J gene is TRBJ1-3, the V gene TRBV7-6; 7 bases fit TRBD1. This CDR3 is built from 16 residues. The germline V gene has CDR1 SGHVS and CDR2 FNYEAQ. V shed 2 bases, J shed 2 bases, and the junction held 6 bases outside the gene matches. CDR3 residues: CASSLQGRGTGNTIYF. The CDR3 DNA reads as TGTGCCAGCAGCTTACAGGGCAGGGGGACTGGAAACACCATATATTTT.

The chain carries TRBV6-1 and TRBJ1-5; perhaps TRBD1 as D (5 bases). V was clipped by 2 bases and J by 0 bases, with 17 bases between them. Germline CDR1 is MNHNS and CDR2 is SASEGT. The CDR3 has 18 amino acids. The CDR3 here is CASSERALSGHSNQPQHF. The CDR3 coding sequence is TGTGCCAGCAGTGAAAGGGCGCTGAGTGGACATAGCAATCAGCCCCAGCATTTT.

This clone was recorded only once. The V gene is TRBV6-5, the J gene TRBJ2-1; 11 positions match TRBD2. V was pared by 1 base and J by 6 bases, with 5 bases of the junction left unmatched. Per the germline V gene, CDR1 is MNHEY and CDR2 is SVGAGI. CDR3 length equals 16 residues. The DNA of the CDR3 is TGTGCCAGCAGTTACTTTAGCGGGAGGGCAGCCAATGAGCAGTTCTTC. Protein: CASSYFSGRAANEQFF.

The CDR3 spells CAISDVAGGSQYF. In DNA form, the CDR3 reads TGTGCCATCAGTGACGTAGCGGGGGGCTCCCAGTATTTT. The chain employs TRBV10-3 and TRBJ2-3; TRBD2 matches at 10 bases. This CDR3 region has 13 residues. CDR1 is ENHRY and CDR2 is SYGVKD in the germline V gene. Germline trimming cut 3 bases from V and 12 bases from J; bases unmatched to any gene: 6.